The 26 T cell receptor beta chains presented below share a single source sample, sequenced in a study of blood T cells in healthy people across ages. Using a J-beta primer mix together with a sample-barcoded 5' primer, a second PCR was run for about 7 to 12 cycles. MiXCR, run by TCRdb on the 5' RACE reads, gives a single entry per CDR3 protein. Here the sample spans over a million distinct CDR3 sequences, approximately 43% being singletons. The specimen sequenced was blood. The receptors derive from a woman between 18 and 29 years old in good health.

This clonotype was observed a few times. This chain joins TRBV5-1 and TRBJ2-7, with D perhaps being TRBD1 or TRBD2 (5 bases each). V dropped 0 bases and J dropped 2 bases, with 12 bases sitting between them. CDR3 length: 15 amino acids. Germline CDR1 is SGHRS and CDR2 is YFSETQ. The CDR3 DNA reads as TGCGCCAGCAGCTTGGCACAGGCCGGGGCCTACGAGCAGTACTTC. As protein: CASSLAQAGAYEQYF.

The CDR3, as DNA: TGTGCCAGCAGCCAATACCCCCGGGACCAGGACACTGAAGCTTTCTTT. As protein: CASSQYPRDQDTEAFF. The chain recombines TRBV4-2 with TRBJ1-1; a weak D match, TRBD1 (5 bases). The CDR3 loop spans 16 amino acids. Germline CDR1 LGHNA, CDR2 YNFKEQ. V was pared by 2 bases and J by 3 bases, with 16 bases between.

The CDR3 loop is CSVERTSTDTQYF. The CDR3 region has the DNA TGCAGCGTTGAAAGGACAAGCACAGATACGCAGTATTTT. This chain links TRBV29-1 with TRBJ2-3; D may be TRBD1 (5 bases). This CDR3 is 13 amino acids long. From germline, CDR1 is SQVTM and CDR2 ANQGSEA. The ends were cut back, 2 bases at V and 0 bases at J, with 6 bases in the middle.

This clonotype was detected only a few times. The gene calls are TRBV12-3 or TRBV12-4 and TRBJ1-1; 9 bases are a match to TRBD1. The CDR3 consists of 16 residues. The V segment lost 6 bases and the J segment 5 bases; nucleotides outside the gene matches: 13. CDR3 protein: CASSPTYGQGTTEAFF. CDR3 sequence (DNA): TGTGCCAGCAGCCCGACATACGGACAGGGGACAACTGAAGCTTTCTTT.

The gene calls are TRBV6-5 and TRBJ2-7; the D gene could be TRBD1 or TRBD2 (5 bases each). Trimming took off 6 bases at V and 4 bases at J, with 19 bases between the two ends. The CDR3 sequence is 15 residues long. Germline CDR1 is MNHEY and CDR2 is SVGAGI. Here the CDR3 reads CASRSEGSGSYEQYF. For the CDR3, the DNA is TGTGCCAGCAGATCAGAGGGGAGTGGGTCTTACGAGCAGTACTTC.

Concerning this clonotype itself: The junction shows a germline mismatch at one end, possibly a read error. V and J are TRBV4-2 and TRBJ2-3; 8 bases match TRBD2. The CDR3 has 17 residues. Germline V gene sequence: CDR1 LGHNA, CDR2 YNFKEQ. The CDR3 region is CASSQGTSGASTDTQYF. The CDR3 DNA follows: TGCGCCAGCAGCCAAGGTACTAGCGGTGCTAGCACAGATACGCAGTATTTT.

The gene calls are TRBV6-2 or TRBV6-3 and TRBJ2-7; no clear D gene. The CDR3 is made up of 16 amino acids. Per the germline V gene, CDR1 is MNHEY and CDR2 is SVGEGT. With 5 bases removed from V and 0 bases from J, the gap between germline ends came to 17 bases. The CDR3 DNA is TGTGCCAGCAGTCCGAACGGGCGACGTAGCTCCTACGAGCAGTACTTC. This encodes CASSPNGRRSSYEQYF.

The chain is built from TRBV4-2 and TRBJ2-3; 9 bases match TRBD2. The CDR3 consists of 15 residues. After removal of 3 bases from V and 4 bases from J, the junction contained 5 bases not matched to a gene. Per the germline V gene, CDR1 is LGHNA and CDR2 is YNFKEQ. CDR3 sequence: CASSQDGTSSDTQYF. CDR3 coding DNA: TGTGCCAGCAGCCAGGACGGGACTAGCTCAGATACGCAGTATTTT.

This clonotype was detected ten times or more. The rearrangement uses TRBV20-1 and TRBJ2-7; 7 bases match TRBD1. The length of the CDR3 is 11 residues. The V gene end was trimmed by 6 bases and the J gene end by 3 bases; junction bases not matched to a gene: 2. CDR1 is DFQATT, CDR2 SNEGSKA, per germline (reference sequence). CDR3 DNA sequence: TGCAGTGCGGCAGGGGGCTACGAGCAGTACTTC. Translating it yields CSAAGGYEQYF.

The chain uses TRBV7-2 and TRBJ2-1, with D possibly being TRBD1 or TRBD2 (5 bases each). The ends were cut back, 1 base at V and 7 bases at J, with 11 bases in the middle. The CDR3 totals 14 residues. The germline gives CDR1 SGHTA, CDR2 FQGNSA. The CDR3, as DNA: TGTGCCAGCAGCTTAGTGCAGGGAGAGAATGAGCAGTTCTTC. It translates to CASSLVQGENEQFF.

J is TRBJ2-7 and V is TRBV12-3 or TRBV12-4; 12 bases line up with TRBD1. The V gene end was trimmed by 4 bases and the J gene end by 5 bases; junction bases not matched to a gene: 6. The length of the CDR3 is 15 residues. The CDR3 loop reads CASSYPGQGAHEQYF. CDR3 nucleotides: TGTGCCAGCAGTTATCCGGGACAGGGGGCCCACGAGCAGTACTTC.

As DNA, the CDR3 is TGTGCCAGCAGCGCCAGCCGCATGACAGGGGAGAACACTGAAGCTTTCTTT. It is translated as CASSASRMTGENTEAFF. V usage is TRBV7-8 and J usage is TRBJ1-1, with 8 bases fitting TRBD1. Germline CDR1 reads SGHVS; CDR2 reads FQNEAQ. This CDR3 has 17 residues. V trimming: 5 bases; J trimming: 1 base; junction bases outside the gene matches: 12.

This chain connects TRBV3-1 to TRBJ2-7; no clear D. Trimming cost V 1 base and J 2 bases, with 9 bases left between them. From germline, CDR1 is LGHDT and CDR2 YNNKEL (reference sequence). This CDR3 spans 14 amino acids. CDR3 DNA sequence: TGTGCCAGCAGCCAAGTATTCGATGCCTACGAGCAGTACTTC. This translates into CASSQVFDAYEQYF.

The chain recombines TRBV7-9 with TRBJ1-2; TRBD1 matches 10 bases. The ends lost 0 bases at V and 8 bases at J; junction bases unmatched: 9. This CDR3 comprises 16 residues. Germline V gene sequence: CDR1 SEHNR, CDR2 FQNEAQ (reference sequence). CDR3 amino acids: CASSLAGTGDLSGYTF. In nucleotides, the CDR3 is TGTGCCAGCAGCTTAGCTGGGACAGGGGATCTATCGGGCTACACCTTC.

The chain recombines TRBV6-5 with TRBJ1-5; TRBD1 might be the D (5 bases). CDR3 size: 15 residues. Germline V lookup: CDR1 MNHEY, CDR2 SVGAGI. Trimming removed 0 bases from V and 5 bases from J, with 11 bases in between. The CDR3 DNA reads as TGTGCCAGCAGTTACTCGGGCAGGGTCGATCAGCCCCAGCATTTT. It translates to CASSYSGRVDQPQHF.

The chain has TRBV7-6 and TRBJ2-1, with D possibly TRBD2 on 5 matching bases. Germline CDR1 is SGHVS and CDR2 is FNYEAQ. Trimming pared 3 bases from V and 13 bases from J, leaving 19 bases between. The CDR3 runs 14 residues. The CDR3 nucleotides are TGTGCCAGCAGCTTGCTTCTCAAGGAGGAGACCCAGTTCTTC. Translating it yields CASSLLLKEETQFF.

The chain is built from TRBV6-5 and TRBJ1-1; D ambiguous. Germline CDR1 is MNHEY and CDR2 is SVGAGI. CDR3 size: 14 residues. The V and J ends lost 5 bases and 11 bases respectively, with 21 bases between them. The CDR3 sequence is CASSGPNQGWSAFF. The CDR3, as DNA: TGTGCCAGCAGTGGACCCAACCAAGGATGGAGTGCTTTCTTT.

The rearrangement uses TRBV12-3 or TRBV12-4 and TRBJ2-3; the match to TRBD2 covers 7 bases. V was clipped by 0 bases and J by 4 bases; unmatched bases: 7. The CDR3 is made up of 16 amino acids. In DNA, the CDR3 is TGTGCCAGCAGTTTAGCGCAGGGCGGGGGTCCAGATACGCAGTATTTT. Protein sequence: CASSLAQGGGPDTQYF.

The rearrangement uses TRBV6-1 and TRBJ2-1; TRBD2 agrees at 11 bases. The V gene's germline CDR1 is MNHNS and CDR2 SASEGT. This CDR3 has 19 residues. After removal of 6 bases from V and 1 base from J, the junction contained 14 bases not matched to a gene. CDR3 sequence: CASRPYPGTSGPSYNEQFF. The CDR3 nucleotides are TGTGCCAGCAGGCCATACCCAGGGACTAGCGGCCCGTCCTACAATGAGCAGTTCTTC.

The chain links TRBV15 to TRBJ1-1, with 9 bases fitting TRBD1. This CDR3 comprises 15 residues. Trimming at V came to 0 bases and at J to 5 bases, leaving 4 bases not matched to a gene. Germline lookup yields CDR1 LNHNV and CDR2 YYDKDF (reference sequence). The CDR3 region is CATSRDRQGGTEAFF. DNA for the CDR3: TGTGCCACCAGCAGAGACCGACAGGGGGGTACTGAAGCTTTCTTT.

This clonotype was seen more than once but under ten times. V is TRBV12-3 or TRBV12-4 and J is TRBJ1-5; D is perhaps TRBD1 (5 bases). CDR3 size: 12 residues. V gave up 6 bases and J gave up 4 bases, with 7 bases separating them. CDR3 sequence reads: CASRGENQPQHF. In DNA form, the CDR3 reads TGTGCCAGCAGGGGGGAAAATCAGCCCCAGCATTTT.

Worth noting for this clonotype: A much more abundant neighbour one base away suggests this may be a read error. The CDR3 sequence is CSVESDRGQIGEQFF. As DNA, the CDR3 is TGCAGCGTGGAATCCGACAGGGGGCAGATAGGTGAGCAGTTCTTC. This chain joins TRBV29-1 and TRBJ2-1, with 10 bases lining up with TRBD1. The germline V gene has CDR1 SQVTM and CDR2 ANQGSEA. This CDR3 comprises 15 residues. Losses at the gene ends were 6 bases for V and 9 bases for J; bases not matched to a gene: 14.

This clonotype was seen a few times. V is TRBV4-3 and J is TRBJ1-2; weak D call: TRBD1 (6 bases). The CDR3 contains 15 residues. The germline gives CDR1 LGHNA, CDR2 YSLEER. V was cut by 1 base and J by 1 base, with 10 bases left in between. The CDR3 loop is CASSQGAGVNYGYTF. The CDR3 nucleotides are TGCGCCAGCAGCCAAGGTGCAGGGGTTAACTATGGCTACACCTTC.

This chain connects TRBV11-3 to TRBJ2-7; the match to TRBD1 covers 10 bases. V lost 0 bases, J lost 8 bases, and 4 bases stayed unmatched. This CDR3 spans 14 amino acids. Germline loops: CDR1 SGHNT, CDR2 YENEEA. The DNA of the CDR3 is TGTGCCAGCAGCTTAGACGGGACAGGGGACAAGCAGTACTTC. Translated, it gives CASSLDGTGDKQYF.

This chain links TRBV5-1 with TRBJ2-3; 11 bases agree with TRBD2. This CDR3 region has 17 residues. Germline V gives CDR1 SGHRS, CDR2 YFSETQ. Losses at the gene ends were 4 bases for V and 2 bases for J; bases not matched to a gene: 9. CDR3 sequence (DNA): TGCGCCAGCAGCCCCACGGGACTAGCGGAAATCACAGATACGCAGTATTTT. This codes for CASSPTGLAEITDTQYF.

This rearrangement joins TRBV29-1 to TRBJ1-1; 7 nucleotides match TRBD1. The CDR3 consists of 12 residues. Germline V lookup: CDR1 SQVTM, CDR2 ANQGSEA. The V and J ends lost 3 bases and 4 bases, in that order; junction bases with no gene match: 2. CDR3 residues: CSVDRGVTEAFF. CDR3 nucleotides: TGCAGCGTTGACAGGGGGGTCACTGAAGCTTTCTTT.